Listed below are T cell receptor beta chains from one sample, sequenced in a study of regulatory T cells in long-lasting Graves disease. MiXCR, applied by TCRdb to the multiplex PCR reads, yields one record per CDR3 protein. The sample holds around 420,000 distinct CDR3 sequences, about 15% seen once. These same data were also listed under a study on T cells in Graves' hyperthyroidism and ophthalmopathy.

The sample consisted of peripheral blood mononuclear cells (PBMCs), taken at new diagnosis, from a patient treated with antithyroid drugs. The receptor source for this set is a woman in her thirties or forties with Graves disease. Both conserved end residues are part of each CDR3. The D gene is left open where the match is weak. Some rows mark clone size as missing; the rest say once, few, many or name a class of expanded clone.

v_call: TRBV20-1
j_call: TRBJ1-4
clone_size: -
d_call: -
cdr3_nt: TGCAGTGCTAGCCCGGGACGTAGTGAAAAACTGTTTTTT
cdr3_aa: CSASPGRSEKLFF

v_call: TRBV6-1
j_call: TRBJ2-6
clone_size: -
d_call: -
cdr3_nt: TGTGCCAGCAGCCCCAGTGTGGGGCTGGGCGCCCTGACTTTC
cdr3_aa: CASSPSVGLGALTF

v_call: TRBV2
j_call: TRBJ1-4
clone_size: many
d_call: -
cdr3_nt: TGTGCCAGCAGTGAATACGCGACAGGTGGGGAAAAACTGTTTTTT
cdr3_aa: CASSEYATGGEKLFF

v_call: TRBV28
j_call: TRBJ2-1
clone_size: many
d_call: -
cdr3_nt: TGTGCCAGCAGTGGGGGGCTTCGGTTTAGTGAGCAGTTCTTC
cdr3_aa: CASSGGLRFSEQFF

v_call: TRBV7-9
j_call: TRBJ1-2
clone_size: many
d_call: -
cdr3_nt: TGTGCCAGCAGCATGCGGACCGGTGCTGATGGCTACACCTTC
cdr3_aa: CASSMRTGADGYTF

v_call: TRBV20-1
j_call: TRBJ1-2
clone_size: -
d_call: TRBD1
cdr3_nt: TGCAGTGCTAAGGACAGGGGGCTGAACTATGGCTACACCTTC
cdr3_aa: CSAKDRGLNYGYTF

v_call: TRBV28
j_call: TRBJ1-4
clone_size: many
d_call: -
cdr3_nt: TGTGCCAGCAGTTTGTCGGGGGGCAGTGAAAAACTGTTTTTT
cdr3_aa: CASSLSGGSEKLFF

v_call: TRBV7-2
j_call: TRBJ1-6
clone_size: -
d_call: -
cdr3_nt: TGTGCCAGCAGCCTGCCCAGGGGAGGGGGGGGGTCACCCCTCCACTTT
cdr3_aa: CASSLPRGGGGSPLHF

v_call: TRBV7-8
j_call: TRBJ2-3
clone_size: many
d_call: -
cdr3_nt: TGTGCCAGCAGCTCCTACACCGGATCTGGAGATACGCAGTATTTT
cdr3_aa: CASSSYTGSGDTQYF

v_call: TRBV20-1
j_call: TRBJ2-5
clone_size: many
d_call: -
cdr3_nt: TGCAGTGCTCCCCTGGGGGGACGGGAGGAGACCCAGTACTTC
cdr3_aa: CSAPLGGREETQYF

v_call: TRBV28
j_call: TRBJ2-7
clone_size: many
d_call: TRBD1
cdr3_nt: TGTGCCTCCCTGGGACAGGGTGGATCCTACGAGCAGTACTTC
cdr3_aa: CASLGQGGSYEQYF

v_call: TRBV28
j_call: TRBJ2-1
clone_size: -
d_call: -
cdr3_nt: TGTGCCAGCAGTAAGGACACTAACAATGAGCAGTTCTTC
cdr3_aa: CASSKDTNNEQFF

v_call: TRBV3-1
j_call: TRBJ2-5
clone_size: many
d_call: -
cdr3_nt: TGTGCCAGCAGCCCAGGATTGGGTGAGACCCAGTACTTC
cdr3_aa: CASSPGLGETQYF

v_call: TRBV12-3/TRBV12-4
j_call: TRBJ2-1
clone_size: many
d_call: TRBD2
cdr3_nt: TGTGCCAGCAGTGAGGCGGGAGTCAATGAGCAGTTCTTC
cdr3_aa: CASSEAGVNEQFF

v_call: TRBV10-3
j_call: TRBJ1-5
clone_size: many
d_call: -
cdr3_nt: TGTGCCACCAACAGGGAAACAAAGGATCAGCCCCAGCATTTT
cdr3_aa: CATNRETKDQPQHF

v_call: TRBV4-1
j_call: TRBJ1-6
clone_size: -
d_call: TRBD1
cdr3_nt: TGCGCCAGCAGCCTTCCAGGGGGGTCGATTTCACCCCTCCACTTT
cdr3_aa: CASSLPGGSISPLHF

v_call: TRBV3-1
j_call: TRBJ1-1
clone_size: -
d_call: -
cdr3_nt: TGTGCCAGCAGCCAAGCGGGGATCAACACTGAAGCTTTCTTT
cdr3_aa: CASSQAGINTEAFF

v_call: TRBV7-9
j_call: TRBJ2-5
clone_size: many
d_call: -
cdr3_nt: TGTGCCAGCAATCGGAACGTCGAGACCCAGTACTTC
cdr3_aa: CASNRNVETQYF

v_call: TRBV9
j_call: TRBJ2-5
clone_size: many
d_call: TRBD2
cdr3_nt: TGTGCCAGCAGTCCATGGGGTCGCGGGAGCGATCAAGAGACCCAGTACTTC
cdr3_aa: CASSPWGRGSDQETQYF

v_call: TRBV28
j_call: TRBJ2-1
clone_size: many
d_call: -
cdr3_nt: TGTGCCAGCAGTAGAAACACCAATGAGCAGTTCTTC
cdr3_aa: CASSRNTNEQFF

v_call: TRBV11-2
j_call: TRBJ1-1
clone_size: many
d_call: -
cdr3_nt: TGTGCCAGCAGCTTAGACCGGGAGGTTCTGAGGGCTGATGAAGCTTTCTTT
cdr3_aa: CASSLDREVLRADEAFF

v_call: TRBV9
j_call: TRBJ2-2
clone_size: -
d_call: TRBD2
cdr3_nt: TGTGCCAGCAGCCCTTATTTTGGGACTAGCGTTAACACCGGGGAGCTGTTTTTT
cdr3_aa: CASSPYFGTSVNTGELFF

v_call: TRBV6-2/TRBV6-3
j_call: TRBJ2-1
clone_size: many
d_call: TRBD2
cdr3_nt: TGTGCCAGCAAGACTAGCGGGAGCTCCTACAATGAGCAGTTCTTC
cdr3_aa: CASKTSGSSYNEQFF

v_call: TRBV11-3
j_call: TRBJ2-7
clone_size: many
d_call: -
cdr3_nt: TGTGCCAGCAGCCCAGGGTGGAGGGCCGGGAACGAGCAGTACTTC
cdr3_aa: CASSPGWRAGNEQYF

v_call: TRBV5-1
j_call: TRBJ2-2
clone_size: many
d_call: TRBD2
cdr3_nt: TGTGCCAGCAGCTCCGGGACTAGCGACTACACCGGGGAGCTGTTTTTT
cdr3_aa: CASSSGTSDYTGELFF

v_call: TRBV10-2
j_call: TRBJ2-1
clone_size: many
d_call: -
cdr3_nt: TGCGCCAGCAGTGAGATTAGGTTCGATGAGCAGTTCTTC
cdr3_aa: CASSEIRFDEQFF

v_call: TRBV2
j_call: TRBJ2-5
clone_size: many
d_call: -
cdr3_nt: TGTGCCAGCAACCCACAGGGTTTACAAGAGACCCAGTACTTC
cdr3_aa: CASNPQGLQETQYF

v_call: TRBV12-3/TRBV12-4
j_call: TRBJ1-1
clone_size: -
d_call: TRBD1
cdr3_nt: TGTGCCAGCAGTTTAAGGACAGGGGTAGTGTCGAACACTGAAGCTTTCTTT
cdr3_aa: CASSLRTGVVSNTEAFF

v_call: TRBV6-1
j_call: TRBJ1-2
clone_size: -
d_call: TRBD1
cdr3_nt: TGTGCCAGCATTAGGAACAGGGGGGAATCGGAAGGCTACACCTTC
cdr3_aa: CASIRNRGESEGYTF

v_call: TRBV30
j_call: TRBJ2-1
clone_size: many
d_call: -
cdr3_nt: TGTGCCTGGACGGGCGGCGATGAGCAGTTCTTC
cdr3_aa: CAWTGGDEQFF

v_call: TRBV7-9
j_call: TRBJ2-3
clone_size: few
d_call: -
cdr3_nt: TGTGCCAGCAGCACGGGACTTAGCACAGATACGCAGTATTTT
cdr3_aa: CASSTGLSTDTQYF

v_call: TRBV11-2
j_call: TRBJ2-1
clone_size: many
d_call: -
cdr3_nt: TGTGCCAGCAGCTTAGATGGCGGGGTCTTGGATGAGCAGTTCTTC
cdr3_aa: CASSLDGGVLDEQFF

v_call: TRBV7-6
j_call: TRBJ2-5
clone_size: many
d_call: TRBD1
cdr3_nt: TGTGCCAGCAGCTTGGGGACAGAACAAGAGACCCAGTACTTC
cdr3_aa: CASSLGTEQETQYF

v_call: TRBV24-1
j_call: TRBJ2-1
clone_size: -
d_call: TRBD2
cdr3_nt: TGTGCCACCAGTGATCCGACTAGCGGAGAACTAGTCAATGAGCAGTTCTTC
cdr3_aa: CATSDPTSGELVNEQFF

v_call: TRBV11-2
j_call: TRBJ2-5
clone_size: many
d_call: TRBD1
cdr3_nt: TGTGCCAGCAACGTGGGGACAGGCTTTCGTCCGGAGACCCAGTACTTC
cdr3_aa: CASNVGTGFRPETQYF

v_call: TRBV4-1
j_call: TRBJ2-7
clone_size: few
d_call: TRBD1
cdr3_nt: TGCGCCAGCAGCTACTCCGGGACAGGGGGTAGTGAGCAGTACTTC
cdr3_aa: CASSYSGTGGSEQYF

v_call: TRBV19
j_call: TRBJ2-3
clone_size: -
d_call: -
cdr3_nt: TGTGCCAGTTCGGTGGGAATCTCTAGCACAGATACGCAGTATTTT
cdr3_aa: CASSVGISSTDTQYF

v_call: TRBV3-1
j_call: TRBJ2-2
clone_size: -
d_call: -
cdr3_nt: TGTGCCAGCAGGGGCCGGACGAACACCAGGGAGCTGTTTTTT
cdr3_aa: CASRGRTNTRELFF

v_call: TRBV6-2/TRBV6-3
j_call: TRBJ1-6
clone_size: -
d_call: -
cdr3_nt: TGTGCCAGCAGTTTTACCAGGGGAAAGAATTCACCCCTCCACTTT
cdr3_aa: CASSFTRGKNSPLHF

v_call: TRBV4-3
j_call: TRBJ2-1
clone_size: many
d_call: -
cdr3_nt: TGTGCCAGCAGTCAGGGGTTTGAGCAGTTCTTC
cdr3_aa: CASSQGFEQFF

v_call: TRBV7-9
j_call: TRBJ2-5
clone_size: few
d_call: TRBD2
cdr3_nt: TGTGCCAGCAGCTTAGGGTCCCCCTGGACTAGCGGGAAGCGGGGCCAAGAGACCCAGTACTTC
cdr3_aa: CASSLGSPWTSGKRGQETQYF

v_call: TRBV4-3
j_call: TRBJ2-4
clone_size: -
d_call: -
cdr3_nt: TGCGCCAGCAGCCATCCGGACAGCTTAGCCAAAAACATTCAGTACTTC
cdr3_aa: CASSHPDSLAKNIQYF

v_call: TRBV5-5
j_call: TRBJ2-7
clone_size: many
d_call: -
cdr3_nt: TGTGCCAGCAGCGGGGGACTGACAGGGTCCTACGAGCAGTACTTC
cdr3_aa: CASSGGLTGSYEQYF

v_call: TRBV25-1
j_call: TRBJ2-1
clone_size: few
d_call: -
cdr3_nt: TGTGCCAGCAGTCCAGGGGGGTCTGTAGAGCAGTTCTTC
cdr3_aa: CASSPGGSVEQFF

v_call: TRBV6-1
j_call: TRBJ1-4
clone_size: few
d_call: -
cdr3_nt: TGTGCCATCAAAAAACCTAGTCGGAGCAACGAGGACAATGAAAAACTGTTTTTT
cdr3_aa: CAIKKPSRSNEDNEKLFF

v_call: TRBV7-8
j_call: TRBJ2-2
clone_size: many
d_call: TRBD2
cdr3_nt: TGTGCCAGCAGCTCTAGGACTAGCGGAGCCAGGTCCGGGGAGCTGTTTTTT
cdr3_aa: CASSSRTSGARSGELFF

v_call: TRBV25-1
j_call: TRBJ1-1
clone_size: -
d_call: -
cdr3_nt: TGTGCCAGCAGTGAGACCGTGAGGGCCACTGAAGCTTTCTTT
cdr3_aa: CASSETVRATEAFF

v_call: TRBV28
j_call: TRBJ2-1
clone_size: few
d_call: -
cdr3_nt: TGTGCCAGCAGTTCAATCCCCACCAATGAGCAGTTCTTC
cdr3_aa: CASSSIPTNEQFF

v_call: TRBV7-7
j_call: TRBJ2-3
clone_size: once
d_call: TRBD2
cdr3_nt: TGTGCTAGCAGCTTAGCAGGTTGGAGACTAGCGGGACGCAGAACAGATACGCAGTATTTT
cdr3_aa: CASSLAGWRLAGRRTDTQYF

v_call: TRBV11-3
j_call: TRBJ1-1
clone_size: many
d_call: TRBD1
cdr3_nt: TGTGCCAGCAGCGTAGAAGCCGGGACAGCGTTTGAAGCTTTCTTT
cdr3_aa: CASSVEAGTAFEAFF

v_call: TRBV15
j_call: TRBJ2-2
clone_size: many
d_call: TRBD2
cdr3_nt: TGTGCCACCAGCACCCTTGGGGAACTAGCGGGAGGTAACACCGGGGAGCTGTTTTTT
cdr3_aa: CATSTLGELAGGNTGELFF

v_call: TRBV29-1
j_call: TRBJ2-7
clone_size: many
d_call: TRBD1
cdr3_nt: TGCAGCGTTGTGGGACAGGGGGGTTACGAGCAGTACTTC
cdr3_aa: CSVVGQGGYEQYF

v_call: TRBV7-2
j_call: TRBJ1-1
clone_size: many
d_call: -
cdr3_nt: TGTGCCAGCAGCTTAGGTGGGGGATCAGATGGGAACACTGAAGCTTTCTTT
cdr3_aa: CASSLGGGSDGNTEAFF

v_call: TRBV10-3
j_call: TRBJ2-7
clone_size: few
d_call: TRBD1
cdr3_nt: TGTGCCAGCGCCGGGACAGGGGACTACGAGCAGTACTTC
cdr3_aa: CASAGTGDYEQYF

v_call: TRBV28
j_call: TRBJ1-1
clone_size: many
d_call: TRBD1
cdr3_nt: TGTGCCAGCAGTTTATCGCAGGGGGTCACTGAAGCTTTCTTT
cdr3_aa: CASSLSQGVTEAFF

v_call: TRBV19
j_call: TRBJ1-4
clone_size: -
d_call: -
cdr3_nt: TGTGCCAGTAGATCCACAACAGGCTACGGGCCTGAAAAACTGTTTTTT
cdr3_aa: CASRSTTGYGPEKLFF